The 14 T cell receptor beta chains listed next were all sequenced from one sample in a study of T cell responses to AZD1222 COVID-19 vaccine. Using immunoSEQ multiplex PCR, the repertoire was profiled, and TCRdb retains in-frame clones only, with some absent. The sample includes 120,000 to 150,000 clones, approximately 95% of them seen just once. The source material was peripheral blood, sampled on day 0 of MenACWY control vaccination. These receptors were taken from an adult in good health.

V gene TRBV7-8 combines with J gene TRBJ2-3, with TRBD2 matching 13 bases. CDR1 SGHVS and CDR2 FQNEAQ come from the germline V gene. The CDR3 contains 17 residues. V dropped 3 bases and J dropped 2; count of bases not matched to a gene: 5. DNA of the CDR3: TGTGCCAGCAGCTTTCGGACTAGCGGGAGCTACACAGATACGCAGTATTTT. This sequence encodes CASSFRTSGSYTDTQYF.

The chain combines TRBV5-1 with TRBJ1-2; perhaps TRBD1 as D (5 bases). Germline lookup yields CDR1 SGHRS and CDR2 YFSETQ. The CDR3 is 16 residues long. V was pared by 2 bases and J by 5 bases, with 19 bases between. In DNA form, the CDR3 reads TGCGCCAGCAGCTTCGGGGCTAATAGGTCGAAGTATGGCTACACCTTC. Its protein product is CASSFGANRSKYGYTF. Full variable domain (rest looked up from reference TRBV5-1 and TRBJ1-2): KAGVTQTPRYLIKTRGQQVTLSCSPISGHRSVSWYQQTPGQGLQFLFEYFSETQRNKGNFPGRFSGRQFSNSRSEMNVSTLELGDSALYLCASSFGANRSKYGYTFGSGTRLTVV.

CDR3 region: CASNGEGNYGYTF. The CDR3 DNA reads as TGTGCCAGCAACGGGGAGGGTAACTATGGCTACACCTTC. V usage is TRBV7-9 and J usage is TRBJ1-2; no firm D call. The CDR3 covers 13 residues. V shed 7 bases and J shed 1 base, with 10 bases lying between them. CDR1 SEHNR and CDR2 FQNEAQ come from the germline V gene (reference sequence).

Here the CDR3 DNA reads TGTGCCAGCAGCGCCGGGACAGGGGGTTATGCCTCTGGAAACACCATATATTTT. It specifies CASSAGTGGYASGNTIYF. This chain links TRBV9 with TRBJ1-3, with 11 bases matching TRBD1. Trimming removed 3 bases from V and 0 bases from J; junction bases left unmatched: 8. The length of the CDR3 is 18 residues. CDR1 and CDR2 (germline): SGDLS, YYNGEE.

The chain recombines TRBV18 with TRBJ1-2; the D gene is possibly TRBD1 (6 bases). This CDR3 has 13 residues. Germline V lookup: CDR1 KGHSH, CDR2 LQKENI. V lost 3 bases and J 3 bases, leaving 8 bases between the germline ends. CDR3 coding DNA: TGTGCCAGCTCACCGTGGACAGACTATGGCTACACCTTC. Its protein is CASSPWTDYGYTF.

The J gene is TRBJ1-5, the V gene TRBV19; 8 bases line up with TRBD1. The V and J ends lost 5 bases and 4 bases, in that order; junction bases with no gene match: 16. The CDR3 spans 18 residues. Germline V lookup: CDR1 LNHDA, CDR2 SQIVND (reference sequence). The CDR3 loop is CASSLMTGAANGNQPQHF. In DNA, the CDR3 is TGTGCCAGTAGTTTGATGACAGGGGCCGCAAATGGGAATCAGCCCCAGCATTTT. Full variable domain (missing parts from reference TRBV19 and TRBJ1-5): DGGITQSPKYLFRKEGQNVTLSCEQNLNHDAMYWYRQDPGQGLRLIYYSQIVNDFQKGDIAEGYSVSREKKESFPLTVTSAQKNPTAFYLCASSLMTGAANGNQPQHFGDGTRLSIL.

V and J are TRBV18 and TRBJ1-2; D gene ambiguous. The germline V and J ends were trimmed by 6 bases and 1 base, with 18 bases remaining between them. The germline V gene has CDR1 KGHSH and CDR2 LQKENI. This CDR3 region has 16 residues. The DNA of the CDR3 is TGTGCCAGCTCTCCTGATAACCGGGCCCTTAACTATGGCTACACCTTC. It codes for CASSPDNRALNYGYTF.

V is TRBV12-3 or TRBV12-4 and J is TRBJ1-2, with D perhaps TRBD1 (6 bases). Trimming removed 5 bases from V and 6 bases from J, with 13 bases in between. The length of the CDR3 is 13 residues. As DNA, the CDR3 is TGTGCCAGCAGTCCCTCGGACAGTAATGGCTACACCTTC. Translated: CASSPSDSNGYTF.

The chain combines TRBV5-5 with TRBJ2-3; 11 nucleotides align to TRBD2. V shed 0 bases and J 2 bases; nucleotides not matched to a gene: 5. The CDR3 length is 17 residues. CDR1 is SGHKS and CDR2 is YYEKEE in the germline V gene (reference sequence). CDR3 sequence: CASSLDGTSGYTDTQYF. Written as DNA, the CDR3 is TGTGCCAGCAGCTTGGATGGGACTAGCGGCTACACAGATACGCAGTATTTT.

The chain recombines TRBV5-6 with TRBJ1-3, with a tentative D call TRBD1 (6 bases). From germline, CDR1 is SGHDT and CDR2 YYEEEE. Deletions cut 4 bases from V and 0 bases from J, with 14 bases between. This CDR3 region has 16 residues. The CDR3 DNA reads as TGTGCCAGCAGCGGGAGACAGGACCTCTCTGGAAACACCATATATTTT. Protein product: CASSGRQDLSGNTIYF.

This chain joins TRBV6-5 and TRBJ2-7; D gene unclear. This CDR3 comprises 11 residues. Trimming removed 6 bases at V and 6 bases at J, with 9 bases between. Germline assignment: CDR1 MNHEY and CDR2 SVGAGI. CDR3 coding DNA: TGTGCCAGCAGCAGAATTATCGAGCAGTACTTC. Its translation: CASSRIIEQYF.

The V gene is TRBV6-2 or TRBV6-3, the J gene TRBJ1-2; D is perhaps TRBD1 (6 bases). CDR1 and CDR2 from the germline V gene are MNHEY and SVGEGT. Trimming shortened V by 3 bases and J by 2 bases, and 13 bases separated the two germline ends. The CDR3 covers 15 residues. CDR3 region: CASSYAGVQNYGYTF. The DNA for the CDR3 is TGTGCCAGCAGTTATGCAGGGGTTCAGAACTATGGCTACACCTTC.

The chain carries TRBV7-9 and TRBJ2-1; 13 bases agree with TRBD2. This CDR3 has 16 residues. Looked up from germline, CDR1 is SEHNR and CDR2 is FQNEAQ (reference sequence). The junction had 5 bases not matched to a gene; V was cut back by 2 bases and J by 7 bases. The CDR3 loop reads CASSLTSGRDPNEQFF. The CDR3, as DNA: TGTGCCAGCAGCTTAACTAGCGGGAGGGATCCAAATGAGCAGTTCTTC.

The chain has TRBV19 and TRBJ1-6, with a weak D call TRBD1 (5 bases). The CDR3 runs 14 residues. The V gene lost 7 bases and the J gene lost 9 bases, with 16 bases spanning the gap. The germline CDR1 and CDR2 sequences are LNHDA and SQIVND (reference sequence). The CDR3 bases are TGTGCCAGTAATCAGGGCGCGCGGGGTTCACCCCTCCACTTT. Translated, it gives CASNQGARGSPLHF.